This TCR beta chain was sequenced in a study of blood T cells in healthy people across ages. Each sample yielded at least 6.5 million isolated PBMCs. For the second PCR, which ran for roughly 6 to 12 cycles, a sample-barcoded 5' primer and a J-beta primer mix were used. One entry per CDR3 protein, called by TCRdb with MiXCR from the 5' RACE reads. The data show about 1.5 million distinct CDR3 sequences, with about 40% seen just once and roughly 7.9% held by the top ten. This clonotype appeared once. The ends were cut back, 3 bases at V and 2 bases at J, with 14 bases in the middle. This CDR3 contains 15 residues.

Sequencing input: blood. The sequence was obtained from a woman aged 18 to 35 in good health. This sequence joins TRBV12-3 or TRBV12-4 and TRBJ2-7, with D unresolved. The chain's CDR3 is CASSFPFGPAYEQYF. The CDR3 DNA reads as TGTGCCAGCAGTTTCCCGTTCGGTCCTGCCTACGAGCAGTACTTC.